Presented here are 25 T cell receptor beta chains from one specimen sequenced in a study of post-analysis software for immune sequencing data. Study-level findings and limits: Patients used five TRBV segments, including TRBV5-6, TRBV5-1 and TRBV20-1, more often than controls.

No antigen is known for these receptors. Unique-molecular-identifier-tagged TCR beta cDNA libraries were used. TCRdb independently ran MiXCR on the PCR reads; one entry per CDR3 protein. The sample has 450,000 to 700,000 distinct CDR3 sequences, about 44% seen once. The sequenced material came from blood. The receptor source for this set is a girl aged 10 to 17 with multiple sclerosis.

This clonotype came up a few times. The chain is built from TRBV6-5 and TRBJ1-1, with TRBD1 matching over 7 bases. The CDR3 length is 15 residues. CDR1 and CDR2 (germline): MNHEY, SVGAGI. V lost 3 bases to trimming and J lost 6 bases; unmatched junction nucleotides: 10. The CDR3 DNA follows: TGTGCCAGCAGTTATGGGGGGAAAGGACAGGCTGAAGCTTTCTTT. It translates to CASSYGGKGQAEAFF.

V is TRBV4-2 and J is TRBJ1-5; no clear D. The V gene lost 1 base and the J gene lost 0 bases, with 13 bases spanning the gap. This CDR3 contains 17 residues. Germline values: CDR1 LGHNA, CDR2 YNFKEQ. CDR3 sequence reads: CASSQALEDGSNQPQHF. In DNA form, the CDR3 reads TGTGCCAGCAGCCAAGCTCTCGAGGACGGTAGCAATCAGCCCCAGCATTTT.

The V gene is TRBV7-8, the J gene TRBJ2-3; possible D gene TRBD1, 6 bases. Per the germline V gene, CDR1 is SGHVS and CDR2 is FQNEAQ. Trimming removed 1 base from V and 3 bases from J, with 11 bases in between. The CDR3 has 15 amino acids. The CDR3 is CASSLDRAGTDTQYF. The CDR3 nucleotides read TGTGCCAGCAGCTTAGACAGGGCAGGGACAGATACGCAGTATTTT. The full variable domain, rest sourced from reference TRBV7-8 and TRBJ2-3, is GAGVSQSPRYKVAKRGQDVALRCDPISGHVSLFWYQQALGQGPEFLTYFQNEAQLDKSGLPSDRFFAERPEGSVSTLKIQRTQQEDSAVYLCASSLDRAGTDTQYFGPGTRLTVL.

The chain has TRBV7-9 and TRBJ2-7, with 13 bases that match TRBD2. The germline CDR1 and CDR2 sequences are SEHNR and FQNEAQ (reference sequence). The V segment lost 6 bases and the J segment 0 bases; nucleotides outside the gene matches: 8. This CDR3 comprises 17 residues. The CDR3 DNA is TGTGCCAGCAGATCGGGACTAGCGGGATCTCTCTCCTACGAGCAGTACTTC. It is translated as CASRSGLAGSLSYEQYF.

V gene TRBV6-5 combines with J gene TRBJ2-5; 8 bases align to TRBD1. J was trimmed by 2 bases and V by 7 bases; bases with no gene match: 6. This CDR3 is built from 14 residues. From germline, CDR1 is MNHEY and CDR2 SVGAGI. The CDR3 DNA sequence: TGTGCCAGCACCCGACAGGGGATTCAAGAGACCCAGTACTTC. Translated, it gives CASTRQGIQETQYF.

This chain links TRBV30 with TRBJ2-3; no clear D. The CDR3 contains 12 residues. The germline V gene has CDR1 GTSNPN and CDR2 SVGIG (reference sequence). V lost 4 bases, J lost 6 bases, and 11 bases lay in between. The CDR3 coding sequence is TGTGCCTGGACCAGCCAAGGGGATACGCAGTATTTT. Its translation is CAWTSQGDTQYF.

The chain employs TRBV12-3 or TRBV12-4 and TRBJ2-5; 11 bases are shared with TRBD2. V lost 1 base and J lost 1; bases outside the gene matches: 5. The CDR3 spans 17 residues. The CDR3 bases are TGTGCCAGCAGTTTAGTCACTAGCGGGGGACTCCAAGAGACCCAGTACTTC. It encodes CASSLVTSGGLQETQYF.

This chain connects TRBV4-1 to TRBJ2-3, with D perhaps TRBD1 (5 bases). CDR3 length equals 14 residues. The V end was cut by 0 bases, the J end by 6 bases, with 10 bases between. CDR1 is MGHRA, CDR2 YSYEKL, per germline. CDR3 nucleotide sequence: TGCGCCAGCAGCCAAGAGCTAGGGGCGGATACGCAGTATTTT. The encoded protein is CASSQELGADTQYF.

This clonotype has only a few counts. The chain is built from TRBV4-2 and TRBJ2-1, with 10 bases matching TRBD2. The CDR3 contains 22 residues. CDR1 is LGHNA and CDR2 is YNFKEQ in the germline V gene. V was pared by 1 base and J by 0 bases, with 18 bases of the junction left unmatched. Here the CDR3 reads CASSQVTLVSGRTQSSYNEQFF. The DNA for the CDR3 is TGTGCCAGCAGCCAAGTAACCCTTGTTAGCGGGAGGACACAAAGCTCCTACAATGAGCAGTTCTTC.

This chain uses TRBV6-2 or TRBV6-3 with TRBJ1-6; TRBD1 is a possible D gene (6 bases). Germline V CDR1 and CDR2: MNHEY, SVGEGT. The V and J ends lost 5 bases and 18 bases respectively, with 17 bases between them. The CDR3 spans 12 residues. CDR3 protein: CASSDLRQVDHF. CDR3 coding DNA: TGTGCCAGCAGTGATCTTCGACAGGTAGACCACTTT.

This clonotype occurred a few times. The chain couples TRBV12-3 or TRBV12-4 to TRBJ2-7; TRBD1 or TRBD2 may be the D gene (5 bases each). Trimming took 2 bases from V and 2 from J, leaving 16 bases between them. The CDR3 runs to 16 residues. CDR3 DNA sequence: TGTGCCAGCAGTTTAAAGGGCCGGGACCAAGCCTACGAGCAGTACTTC. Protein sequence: CASSLKGRDQAYEQYF.

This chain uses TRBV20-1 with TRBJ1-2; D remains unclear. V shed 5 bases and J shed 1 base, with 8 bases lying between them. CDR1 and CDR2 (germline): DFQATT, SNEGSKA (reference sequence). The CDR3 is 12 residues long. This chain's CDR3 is CSASEINYGYTF. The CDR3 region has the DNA TGCAGTGCTTCAGAAATTAACTATGGCTACACCTTC.

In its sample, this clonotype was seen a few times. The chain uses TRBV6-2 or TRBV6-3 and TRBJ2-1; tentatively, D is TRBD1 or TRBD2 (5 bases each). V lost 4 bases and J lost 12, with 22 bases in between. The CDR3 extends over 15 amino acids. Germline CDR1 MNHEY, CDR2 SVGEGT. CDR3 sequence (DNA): TGTGCCAGCAGTTCCGCGCGGGTCAACCCCCAGGGGCAGTTCTTC. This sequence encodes CASSSARVNPQGQFF.

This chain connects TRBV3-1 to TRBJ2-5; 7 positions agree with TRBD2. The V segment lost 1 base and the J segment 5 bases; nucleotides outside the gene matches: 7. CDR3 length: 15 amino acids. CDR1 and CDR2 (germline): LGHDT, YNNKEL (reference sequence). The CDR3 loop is CASSQGEREYETQYF. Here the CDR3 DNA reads TGTGCCAGCAGCCAAGGCGAGCGGGAATATGAGACCCAGTACTTC.

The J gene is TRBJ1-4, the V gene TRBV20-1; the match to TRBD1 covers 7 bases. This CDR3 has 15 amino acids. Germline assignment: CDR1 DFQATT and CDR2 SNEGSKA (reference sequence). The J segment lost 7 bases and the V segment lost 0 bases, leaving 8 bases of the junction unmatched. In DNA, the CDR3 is TGCAGTGCTAGAGACCGGACAGGAGGTGGTGAAAAACTGTTTTTT. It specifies CSARDRTGGGEKLFF.

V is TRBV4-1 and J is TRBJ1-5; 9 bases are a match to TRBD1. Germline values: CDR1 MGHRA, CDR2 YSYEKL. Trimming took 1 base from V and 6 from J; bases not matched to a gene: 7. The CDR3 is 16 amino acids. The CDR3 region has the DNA TGCGCCAGCAGCCAAGTATACAGGGGGCGCGGTCAGCCCCAGCATTTT. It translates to CASSQVYRGRGQPQHF.

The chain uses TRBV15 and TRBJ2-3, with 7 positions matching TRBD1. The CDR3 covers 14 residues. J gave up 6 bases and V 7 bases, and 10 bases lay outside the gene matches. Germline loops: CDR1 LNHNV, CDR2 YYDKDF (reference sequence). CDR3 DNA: TGTGCCACCATAATTAGGACAGGTTCCGATACGCAGTATTTT. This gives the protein CATIIRTGSDTQYF.

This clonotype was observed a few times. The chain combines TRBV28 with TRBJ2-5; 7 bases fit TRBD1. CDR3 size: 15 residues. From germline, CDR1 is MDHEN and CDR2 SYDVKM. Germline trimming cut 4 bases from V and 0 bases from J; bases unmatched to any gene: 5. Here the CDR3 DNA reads TGTGCCAGCAGTTGCGACGGGACAGACCAAGAGACCCAGTACTTC. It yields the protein CASSCDGTDQETQYF.

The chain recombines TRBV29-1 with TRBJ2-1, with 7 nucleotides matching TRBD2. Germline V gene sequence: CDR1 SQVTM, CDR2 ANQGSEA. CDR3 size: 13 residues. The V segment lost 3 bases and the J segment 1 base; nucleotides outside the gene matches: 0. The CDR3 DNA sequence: TGCAGCGTTGAGCGGGGGTCCTACAATGAGCAGTTCTTC. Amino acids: CSVERGSYNEQFF.

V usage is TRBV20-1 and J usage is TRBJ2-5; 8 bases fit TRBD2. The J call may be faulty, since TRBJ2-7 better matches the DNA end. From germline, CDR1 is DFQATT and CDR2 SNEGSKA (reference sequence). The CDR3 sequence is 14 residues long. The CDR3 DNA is TGCAGTGCTAGGCCCAGCGGGAGTGGTTACGAGCAGTACTTC. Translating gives CSARPSGSGYEQYF.

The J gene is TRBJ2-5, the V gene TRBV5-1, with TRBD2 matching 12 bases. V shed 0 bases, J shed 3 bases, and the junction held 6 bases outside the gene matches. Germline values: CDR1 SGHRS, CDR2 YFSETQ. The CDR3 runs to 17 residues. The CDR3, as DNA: TGCGCCAGCAGCTTGGAAGGGACTAGCGGGTTAGAAGAGACCCAGTACTTC. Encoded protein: CASSLEGTSGLEETQYF.

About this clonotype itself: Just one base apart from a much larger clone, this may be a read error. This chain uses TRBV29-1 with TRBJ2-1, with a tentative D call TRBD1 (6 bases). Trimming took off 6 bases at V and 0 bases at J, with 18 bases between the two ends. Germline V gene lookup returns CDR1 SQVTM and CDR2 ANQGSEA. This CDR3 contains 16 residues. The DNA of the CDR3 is TGCAGCGTCCCGACAGGACAGTGGAGCTCCTACAATGAGCAGTTCTTC. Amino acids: CSVPTGQWSSYNEQFF.

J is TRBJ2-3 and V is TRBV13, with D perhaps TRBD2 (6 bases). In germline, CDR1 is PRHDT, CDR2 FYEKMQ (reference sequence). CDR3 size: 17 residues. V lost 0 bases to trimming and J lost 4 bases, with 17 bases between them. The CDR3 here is CASSLGPRGTGPDTQYF. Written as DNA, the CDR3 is TGTGCCAGCAGCTTAGGTCCTCGCGGGACGGGACCAGATACGCAGTATTTT.

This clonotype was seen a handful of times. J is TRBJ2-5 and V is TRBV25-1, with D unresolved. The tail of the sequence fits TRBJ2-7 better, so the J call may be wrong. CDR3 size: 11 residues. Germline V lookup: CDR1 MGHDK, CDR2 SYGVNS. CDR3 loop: CASMVFYEQYF. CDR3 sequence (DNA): TGTGCCAGCATGGTATTCTACGAGCAGTACTTC.

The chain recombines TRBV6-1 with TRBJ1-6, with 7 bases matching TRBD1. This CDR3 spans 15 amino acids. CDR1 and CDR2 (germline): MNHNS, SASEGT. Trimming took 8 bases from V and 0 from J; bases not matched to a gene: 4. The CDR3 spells CASLGGASYNSPLHF. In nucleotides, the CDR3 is TGTGCCAGCTTAGGGGGCGCCTCCTATAATTCACCCCTCCACTTT.